These T cell receptor beta chains were read from a single sample in a study of OX40 agonist ivuxolimab in advanced cancers. Repertoires were generated with immunoSEQ multiplex PCR, while TCRdb's copy carries only in-frame clones and drops some. The sample gives 80,000 or so clones, around 86% of which show up once; roughly 8% is in the top ten. Sequencing was performed on CD4+ or CD8+ T cells sorted from blood, taken in a trial of the OX40 agonist ivuxolimab. The receptors derive from an adult with an advanced solid tumor such as melanoma, head and neck, liver or kidney cancer. Both conserved end residues are part of each CDR3. A D gene is named only where the DNA matches it firmly. Some rows mark clone size as missing; the rest say once, few, many or name a class of expanded clone.

TRBV27,-,-,CASRVAYEQYF
TRBV29-1,-,-,CSVDGGTGNTIYF
TRBV10-3,few,TRBD2,CAISPSSGGDYNEQFF
TRBV7-2,-,-,CASSLSTDSPLHF
TRBV5-4,-,-,CASSPSIGELFF
TRBV5-1,-,-,CASSLQRAPTPGEQYF
TRBV11-3,once,-,CASSLGQDNEQFF
TRBV6-6,-,-,CASSRPGLGEQYF
TRBV6-5,-,TRBD2,CASRSGGTSYEQYF
TRBV19,-,TRBD1,CASSIVQGGEQYF
TRBV29-1,-,-,CSVRVGGAVGEKLFF
TRBV27,-,-,CASSPSFPGTSLPKSSYEQYF
TRBV7-9,-,TRBD1,CASSAGQGDSNQPQHF
TRBV19,-,-,CASSIVSGGSYEQYF
TRBV28,few,-,CASGGRPNTEAFF
TRBV4-2,-,TRBD2,CASSQDRASGGANEQFF
TRBV7-9,-,-,CASSLVSGRQNEKLFF
TRBV7-9,-,-,CASSLEGSHTGELFF
TRBV2,-,-,CASSRLVAGSYEQYF
TRBV4-3,-,TRBD1,CASSRTWTGGAGDQPQHF
TRBV6-1,-,TRBD1,CASSEGQGANDEQFF
TRBV19,once,-,CASSIAGAYEQYF
TRBV7-2,-,TRBD1,CASSLLGQGAGAFF
TRBV2,-,TRBD1,CASSKNTGERQFF
TRBV7-9,-,-,CASSLLGMNTEAFF
TRBV5-1,-,TRBD1,CASSLAGSARGPNEQYF
TRBV21-1,-,-,CASSKIHPKESDRDTGNTIYF
TRBV6-1,-,-,CASSDNQDSYGYTF
TRBV5-1,-,TRBD2,CASSLVVTSVKDTQYF
TRBV5-1,-,-,CASSSGSGEKLFF